The TCR beta chain described here comes from a study of PD-1 blockade in classical Hodgkin lymphoma. Trimming left V 5 bases short and J 6 bases short, with 5 bases between. The CDR3 is 11 amino acids. Germline V lookup: CDR1 SGHTA, CDR2 FQGNSA. The data were produced by immunoSEQ multiplex PCR, yet TCRdb's version contains in-frame clones alone and is incomplete. In the table there are about 93,000 clones, roughly 79% of which are singletons. All the patients suffered relapse after autologous stem cell transplantation, and brentuximab vedotin exposure differed. The material sequenced was peripheral blood mononuclear cells (PBMCs), taken before the second cycle of nivolumab. This TCR was recovered from a human donor with classical Hodgkin lymphoma. The rearrangement links TRBV7-2 to TRBJ2-4; D call uncertain. Here the CDR3 DNA reads TGTGCCAGCAGCATCCGAAACATTCAGTACTTC. This sequence encodes CASSIRNIQYF.